Listed below are T cell receptor beta chains from one sample, sequenced in a study of T cell changes during pregnancy in multiple sclerosis. TCRdb's table, derived via immunoSEQ multiplex PCR, lists solely in-frame clones and lacks some. The sample contains about 59,000 clones, roughly 90% of which appear only once. Source: peripheral blood, taken in the third trimester of pregnancy. Receptor source: a female donor in good health, enrolled as a control in a pregnancy study. Both conserved end residues are trimmed from each CDR3. The order of the fields is CDR3 length, V gene, J gene, clone size, CDR3 protein. Not all rows give a size; the values are once, few, many and, for expanded clones, a class.

length: 13
V: TRBV4-3
J: TRBJ2-1
size: .
CDR3: ASSQDSGAYNEQF

length: 13
V: TRBV7-2
J: TRBJ2-3
size: once
CDR3: ASSTAPLDRDPQY

length: 15
V: TRBV5-1
J: TRBJ2-3
size: .
CDR3: ASSPSPRDRGADTQY

length: 9
V: TRBV21-1
J: TRBJ2-1
size: .
CDR3: AYDPGYEQF

length: 12
V: TRBV29-1
J: TRBJ2-3
size: .
CDR3: TALRDFRTDTQY

length: 17
V: TRBV28
J: TRBJ1-2
size: .
CDR3: ASSQPLRDRVVVYYGYT

length: 14
V: TRBV5-4
J: TRBJ1-3
size: .
CDR3: ASSLMTGGWRNTIY

length: 11
V: TRBV4-1
J: TRBJ1-1
size: .
CDR3: ASSRRGPTEAF

length: 12
V: TRBV5-1
J: TRBJ1-1
size: .
CDR3: ASSPDSGGTEAF

length: 13
V: TRBV7-2
J: TRBJ1-2
size: few
CDR3: ASSLGTGYHYGYT

length: 15
V: TRBV30
J: TRBJ1-5
size: once
CDR3: AYTPGQGVYSNQPQH

length: 14
V: TRBV6-6
J: TRBJ2-7
size: .
CDR3: ASSPRTSGRNYEQY

length: 10
V: TRBV28
J: TRBJ1-2
size: .
CDR3: ALRLANYGYT

length: 11
V: TRBV21-1
J: TRBJ2-1
size: .
CDR3: AGETGNDNEQF

length: 12
V: TRBV6-5
J: TRBJ1-5
size: many
CDR3: ASTSGFGNQPQH

length: 14
V: TRBV18
J: TRBJ2-7
size: .
CDR3: ASSPPGRVPTYEQY

length: 9
V: TRBV20-1
J: TRBJ2-2
size: .
CDR3: SARDLGELF